The 30 T cell receptor beta chains given below trace back to one sample, sequenced in a study of control samples from healthy donors and cancer patients. The assay was immunoSEQ multiplex PCR, and TCRdb's table has in-frame clones only and misses some. Found here are about 130,000 clones, around 94% of them singletons; the top ten hold 14%. Material for sequencing was PBMCs. These receptors all come from a man aged 60-69 years with colorectal cancer.

The chain combines TRBV10-2 with TRBJ1-1; TRBD1 might be the D (5 bases). V was shortened by 6 bases and J by 0 bases, with 11 bases between the two germline ends. There are 14 residues in the CDR3. Looked up from germline, CDR1 is WSHSY and CDR2 is SAAADI. The CDR3 is CASSLDSMNTEAFF. The CDR3 nucleotides are TGCGCCAGCAGCTTAGACAGTATGAACACTGAAGCTTTCTTT.

The J gene is TRBJ1-4, the V gene TRBV7-2; 7 nucleotides agree with TRBD1. The V gene end was trimmed by 5 bases and the J gene end by 4 bases; junction bases not matched to a gene: 7. The CDR3 loop spans 15 amino acids. Per the germline V gene, CDR1 is SGHTA and CDR2 is FQGNSA. The CDR3 loop reads CASSLAQGFNEKLFF. The CDR3, as DNA: TGTGCCAGCAGCCTTGCACAGGGGTTTAATGAAAAACTGTTTTTT.

This sequence joins TRBV19 and TRBJ1-1, with 7 bases aligning to TRBD1. Germline CDR1 and CDR2: LNHDA and SQIVND (reference sequence). CDR3 length equals 14 residues. V shed 7 bases and J 2 bases; nucleotides not matched to a gene: 7. CDR3 coding DNA: TGTGCCAGTAACAAGGGGACAGAAAACACTGAAGCTTTCTTT. It codes for CASNKGTENTEAFF.

The genes are TRBV20-1 and TRBJ2-1; 7 bases are a match to TRBD2. From germline, CDR1 is DFQATT and CDR2 SNEGSKA (reference sequence). The CDR3 is 11 residues long. CDR3 sequence: CGTGGDNEQFF. The CDR3 DNA is TGCGGAACTGGGGGGGACAATGAGCAGTTCTTC.

The chain recombines TRBV27 with TRBJ2-5; a possible D gene is TRBD1 (5 bases). The V end lost 2 bases, the J end lost 5 bases, and 15 bases lay between the germline ends. The CDR3 totals 15 residues. CDR1 is MNHEY and CDR2 is SMNVEV in the germline V gene (reference sequence). The CDR3 DNA reads TGTGCCAGCAGTTTAGGAACAGGTGTCTCGGAGACCCAGTACTTC. Residues: CASSLGTGVSETQYF.

The chain uses TRBV6-2 or TRBV6-3 and TRBJ2-1; perhaps TRBD1 as D (5 bases). The V and J ends lost 4 bases and 2 bases respectively, with 12 bases between them. The CDR3 covers 15 residues. From germline, CDR1 is MNHEY and CDR2 SVGEGT. CDR3 region: CASSFQGTTYNEQFF. The DNA for the CDR3 is TGTGCCAGCAGTTTTCAGGGAACCACCTACAATGAGCAGTTCTTC.

The gene calls are TRBV14 and TRBJ2-2; 7 nucleotides agree with TRBD2. Germline values: CDR1 SGHDN, CDR2 FVKESK. After removal of 0 bases from V and 5 bases from J, the junction contained 18 bases not matched to a gene. The CDR3 totals 20 residues. This CDR3 is CASSQDPGQAGRRTTGELFF. CDR3 in DNA: TGTGCCAGCAGCCAAGATCCAGGGCAAGCGGGGAGACGAACGACCGGGGAGCTGTTTTTT.

As concerns this clone: The same CDR3 can be traced to other DNA sequences in this sample. The CDR3 nucleotides are TGTGCCAGCAGTTTAGGAGGAAACACTGAAGCTTTCTTT. Amino acid sequence: CASSLGGNTEAFF. The chain couples TRBV12-3 or TRBV12-4 to TRBJ1-1, with D hard to call. V was trimmed by 1 base and J by 2 bases, leaving 5 bases between them. This CDR3 spans 13 amino acids.

The chain combines TRBV3-1 (or the pseudogene TRBV3-2) with TRBJ1-1; 9 bases fit TRBD1. V was pared by 1 base and J by 5 bases, with 11 bases of the junction left unmatched. The CDR3 is made up of 17 amino acids. The germline V gene has CDR1 LGHDT and CDR2 YNNKEL (reference sequence). CDR3 bases: TGTGCCAGCAGCCAAGTGGGACAGGGTATGGGAGGGACTGAAGCTTTCTTT. This sequence encodes CASSQVGQGMGGTEAFF.

V and J are TRBV6-5 and TRBJ1-1, with unresolved D. Germline CDR1 and CDR2: MNHEY and SVGAGI. The CDR3 is 14 amino acids. The ends were cut back, 0 bases at V and 2 bases at J, with 7 bases in the middle. The CDR3 DNA follows: TGTGCCAGCAGTTACTCCCGACGTAACACTGAAGCTTTCTTT. Its translation is CASSYSRRNTEAFF.

The chain recombines TRBV5-6 with TRBJ1-6, with a possible D match to TRBD1 (5 bases). Trimming took 3 bases from V and 10 from J, leaving 14 bases between them. Germline V CDR1 and CDR2: SGHDT, YYEEEE. CDR3 length: 14 amino acids. CDR3 nucleotides: TGTGCCAGCAGCTCGGAGGGCAGGGAGTCACCCCTCCACTTT. Translated: CASSSEGRESPLHF.

V gene TRBV5-8 combines with J gene TRBJ1-5; D is ambiguous. This CDR3 comprises 12 residues. The V and J ends lost 1 base and 3 bases respectively, with 2 bases between them. Germline CDR1 reads SGHTS; CDR2 reads YDEGEE. For the CDR3, the DNA is TGTGCCAGCAGCTTGTACAATCAGCCCCAGCATTTT. Encoded protein: CASSLYNQPQHF. The entire variable domain, with the rest obtained from reference TRBV5-8 and TRBJ1-5, is as follows: EAGVTQSPTHLIKTRGQQATLRCSPISGHTSVYWYQQALGLGLQFLLWYDEGEERNRGNFPPRFSGRQFPNYSSELNVNALELEDSALYLCASSLYNQPQHFGDGTRLSIL.

The chain joins TRBV9 to TRBJ1-1, with TRBD1 matching over 7 bases. Unmatched junction bases numbered 13, after V lost 8 bases and J lost 6 bases. CDR1 is SGDLS, CDR2 YYNGEE, per germline. The CDR3 runs to 14 residues. The CDR3 DNA reads as TGTGCCAGTGGACGAGGGGGCGCGATTCCTGAAGCTTTCTTT. Encoded protein: CASGRGGAIPEAFF.

V is TRBV30 and J is TRBJ1-2; D possibly corresponds to TRBD1 (5 bases). V lost 4 bases to trimming and J lost 6 bases, with 15 bases between them. This CDR3 has 13 residues. Germline V CDR1 and CDR2: GTSNPN, SVGIG (reference sequence). CDR3: CAWNGILGDGYTF. CDR3 nucleotide sequence: TGTGCCTGGAATGGGATCTTGGGGGATGGCTACACCTTC. The whole variable domain, remainder taken from reference TRBV30 and TRBJ1-2, is SQTIHQWPATLVQPVGSPLSLECTVEGTSNPNLYWYRQAAGRGLQLLFYSVGIGQISSEVPQNLSASRPQDRQFILSSKKLLLSDSGFYLCAWNGILGDGYTFGSGTRLTVV.

The chain has TRBV6-5 and TRBJ1-1; D may be TRBD1 (5 bases). Trimming took 0 bases from V and 1 from J, leaving 9 bases between them. CDR3 length equals 15 residues. Germline V lookup: CDR1 MNHEY, CDR2 SVGAGI. As DNA, the CDR3 is TGTGCCAGCAGTTACTCTCAGAGGGGGAACACTGAAGCTTTCTTT. The encoded protein is CASSYSQRGNTEAFF.

CDR3 nucleotides: TGTGCCAGCACCCTGACAGGGGGAGGCTACGAGCAGTACTTC. Protein: CASTLTGGGYEQYF. This chain uses TRBV6-6 with TRBJ2-7; 9 bases agree with TRBD1. V dropped 7 bases and J dropped 3; count of bases not matched to a gene: 7. Germline V lookup: CDR1 MNHNY, CDR2 SVGAGI (reference sequence). The CDR3 contains 14 residues.

The V gene is TRBV19, the J gene TRBJ2-6, with D possibly being TRBD1 or TRBD2 (5 bases each). Germline CDR1 LNHDA, CDR2 SQIVND (reference sequence). The CDR3 totals 16 residues. V lost 7 bases and J 0 bases, leaving 13 bases between the germline ends. The CDR3 DNA sequence: TGTGCCAGTACCCTGGGACGGAACTCTGGGGCCAACGTCCTGACTTTC. It translates to CASTLGRNSGANVLTF.

A single count supports this clone. The gene calls are TRBV12-3 or TRBV12-4 and TRBJ1-3; D is undetermined. The CDR3 has 12 residues. The V end was cut by 6 bases, the J end by 6 bases, with 9 bases between. The CDR3 bases are TGTGCCAGCAGCCTTACAACAAACACCATATATTTT. Protein product: CASSLTTNTIYF.

The rearrangement uses TRBV27 and TRBJ1-6; D is unclear. This CDR3 region has 12 residues. Trimming left V 3 bases short and J 9 bases short, with 6 bases between. The germline gives CDR1 MNHEY, CDR2 SMNVEV (reference sequence). CDR3 sequence: CASSFGVSPLHF. The CDR3 bases are TGTGCCAGCAGTTTCGGGGTTTCACCCCTCCACTTT.

The V and J genes are TRBV5-4 and TRBJ1-4, with D maybe TRBD1 (5 bases). Germline values: CDR1 SGHNT, CDR2 YYREEE (reference sequence). CDR3 length: 15 residues. The germline V and J ends were trimmed by 4 bases and 0 bases, with 10 bases remaining between them. CDR3 protein: CASSRDSATNEKLFF. CDR3 in DNA: TGTGCCAGCAGCCGAGACAGTGCAACTAATGAAAAACTGTTTTTT.

V and J are TRBV19 and TRBJ1-2; TRBD1 might be the D (5 bases). Trimming removed 5 bases from V and 4 bases from J, with 23 bases in between. The CDR3 runs 17 residues. Germline assignment: CDR1 LNHDA and CDR2 SQIVND (reference sequence). Here the CDR3 DNA reads TGTGCCAGTAGTCCCTTGAATACTGGGGCTCCCGGCTATGGCTACACCTTC. This gives the protein CASSPLNTGAPGYGYTF.

The chain joins TRBV5-1 to TRBJ2-6, with a tentative D call TRBD2 (6 bases). Germline V CDR1 and CDR2: SGHRS, YFSETQ. The CDR3 is made up of 15 amino acids. Between the trimmed V and J ends, which lost 2 bases and 3 bases, there was a span of 9 bases. CDR3 residues: CASSLGGNGANVLTF. Written as DNA, the CDR3 is TGCGCCAGCAGCTTAGGAGGGAATGGGGCCAACGTCCTGACTTTC.

V and J are TRBV3-1 (or the pseudogene TRBV3-2) and TRBJ2-7, with 10 nucleotides matching TRBD2. CDR1 is LGHDT and CDR2 is YNNKEL in the germline V gene (reference sequence). This CDR3 is built from 14 residues. The V and J ends lost 6 bases and 9 bases, in that order; junction bases with no gene match: 11. The CDR3 protein is CASSRSGGAGVQYF. CDR3 in DNA: TGTGCCAGCAGTCGGAGCGGGGGGGCCGGTGTGCAGTACTTC.

The chain employs TRBV5-1 and TRBJ1-2; no reliable D call. The CDR3 contains 13 residues. The V gene's germline CDR1 is SGHRS and CDR2 YFSETQ. The germline V and J ends were trimmed by 0 bases and 1 base, with 4 bases remaining between them. CDR3 nucleotides: TGCGCCAGCAGCTTGGACAGTAACTATGGCTACACCTTC. The encoded protein is CASSLDSNYGYTF.

The gene calls are TRBV6-5 and TRBJ2-5, with a tentative D call TRBD2 (6 bases). This CDR3 contains 14 residues. Trimming removed 2 bases at V and 4 bases at J, with 11 bases between. The V gene's germline CDR1 is MNHEY and CDR2 SVGAGI. Written as DNA, the CDR3 is TGTGCCAGCAGTTACAGACCCGGGGGAGAGACCCAGTACTTC. Its protein product is CASSYRPGGETQYF.

The genes are TRBV19 and TRBJ1-6, with a possible D match to TRBD1 (5 bases). The germline V gene encodes CDR1 LNHDA and CDR2 SQIVND (reference sequence). The CDR3 sequence is 15 residues long. Between the trimmed V and J ends, which lost 6 bases and 10 bases, there was a span of 19 bases. As DNA, the CDR3 is TGTGCCAGTAGAACCGATGTGGGGGTCCGGTCACCCCTCCACTTT. It yields the protein CASRTDVGVRSPLHF.

The chain is built from TRBV9 and TRBJ2-7, with 7 bases that match TRBD2. Per the germline V gene, CDR1 is SGDLS and CDR2 is YYNGEE. J gave up 4 bases and V 0 bases, and 7 bases lay outside the gene matches. This CDR3 spans 15 amino acids. The CDR3 region has the DNA TGTGCCAGCAGCGTAGGAATCGGACTAGAATACGAGCAGTACTTC. This translates into CASSVGIGLEYEQYF. The full variable domain, in which reference TRBV9 and TRBJ2-7 provide the parts outside the CDR3, is DSGVTQTPKHLITATGQRVTLRCSPRSGDLSVYWYQQSLDQGLQFLIQYYNGEERAKGNILERFSAQQFPDLHSELNLSSLELGDSALYFCASSVGIGLEYEQYFGPGTRLTVT.

This chain uses TRBV6-2 or TRBV6-3 with TRBJ1-1; D gene ambiguous. Trimming took 6 bases from V and 5 from J, leaving 10 bases between them. This CDR3 has 12 residues. The V gene's germline CDR1 is MNHEY and CDR2 SVGEGT. The DNA for the CDR3 is TGTGCCAGCAGCTTCCATCGGACTGAAGCTTTCTTT. Protein sequence: CASSFHRTEAFF.

The chain uses TRBV19 and TRBJ2-2; TRBD1 matches at 11 bases. The CDR3 contains 15 residues. With V trimmed by 8 bases and J by 3 bases, 5 bases remained unmatched. Per germline, CDR1 LNHDA and CDR2 SQIVND (reference sequence). This chain's CDR3 is CASAGDRGYTGELFF. As DNA, the CDR3 is TGTGCCAGTGCCGGGGACAGGGGGTACACCGGGGAGCTGTTTTTT.

This chain uses TRBV10-3 with TRBJ1-1; 8 bases match TRBD1. With V trimmed by 5 bases and J by 8 bases, 7 bases remained unmatched. The CDR3 covers 13 residues. Looked up from germline, CDR1 is ENHRY and CDR2 is SYGVKD. The CDR3 region has the DNA TGTGCCATCAGTCCACAGGGGGGCCAAGAAGCTTTCTTT. It is translated as CAISPQGGQEAFF.